This T cell receptor beta chain appears in the sequencing data of a study of cytotoxic CD8 clonotypes in ibrutinib-treated CLL. Turning to the study itself: The cohort had over ten relapsed/refractory and approximately 14 treatment-naive patients, some 18 IGHV unmutated. By median around 69 months, 12 had progressed and about 14 stayed remitted; responses had been 2 complete and around 24 partial.

The CDR3 has 14 amino acids. Germline values: CDR1 SGHRS, CDR2 YFSETQ. The V segment lost 7 bases and the J segment 0 bases; nucleotides outside the gene matches: 3. The table came from immunoSEQ multiplex PCR; TCRdb's copy has only in-frame clones and leaves some out. The repertoire holds about 27,000 clones, with 75% to 85% as singletons. This TCR derives from a human donor with chronic lymphocytic leukemia. The V gene is TRBV5-1, the J gene TRBJ2-2; 7 bases align to TRBD1. The sample was PBMCs, taken after 24 months of ibrutinib treatment. CDR3 loop: CASDRVPNTGELFF. In DNA form, the CDR3 reads TGCGCCAGCGACAGGGTCCCGAACACCGGGGAGCTGTTTTTT.